This T cell receptor (beta chain) was identified during a study of vaccination effects on CD4 cells after COVID-19. Whole-study context: Wells of some 1.9 million PBMC each were grown with approximately 10 IU/ml IL-2 and about 10 ug/ml peptides. Study outcomes and limitations: By a late point after vaccination, infection- and vaccine-induced clones had shrunk markedly through clonal contraction.

Scientists isolated CD4+ T cells after a roughly ten-day culture period ended. Of the BNT162b2 and mRNA-1273 vaccines, participants received two doses of one or the other. Days 3 and 7 saw half the medium replaced with IL-2 medium. Repertoires were generated with immunoSEQ multiplex PCR, while TCRdb's copy carries only in-frame clones and drops some. The data contain about 47,000 clones, around 70% of them singletons. V shed 5 bases and J 2 bases; nucleotides not matched to a gene: 6. The CDR3 has 14 residues. From germline, CDR1 is SGHRS and CDR2 YFSETQ. This clone was seen more than once but under ten times. The antigen is undetermined.

The specimen was CD4+ T cells from PBMCs cultured without peptide, collected after COVID-19 vaccination. The chain carries TRBV5-1 and TRBJ2-7; 8 bases fit TRBD1. The source is a human donor who received a COVID-19 vaccine. CDR3 DNA: TGCGCCAGCAGTTCAGAGGACAGGGCCTACGAGCAGTACTTC. It yields the protein CASSSEDRAYEQYF.